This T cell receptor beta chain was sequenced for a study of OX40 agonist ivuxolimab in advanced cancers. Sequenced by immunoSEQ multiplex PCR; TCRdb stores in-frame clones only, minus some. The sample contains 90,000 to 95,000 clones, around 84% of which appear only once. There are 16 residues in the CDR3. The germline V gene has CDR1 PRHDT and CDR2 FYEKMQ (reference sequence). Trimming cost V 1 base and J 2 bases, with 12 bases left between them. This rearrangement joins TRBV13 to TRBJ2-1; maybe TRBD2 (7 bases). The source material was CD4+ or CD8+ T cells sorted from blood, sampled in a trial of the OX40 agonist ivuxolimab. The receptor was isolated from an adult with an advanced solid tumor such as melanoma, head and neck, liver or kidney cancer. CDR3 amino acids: CASSLEGGGPYNEQFF. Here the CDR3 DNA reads TGTGCCAGCAGCTTAGAAGGCGGGGGCCCCTACAATGAGCAGTTCTTC.